This is a list of T cell receptor beta chains from one sample in a study of blood T cell repertoires in COVID-19. Method: immunoSEQ multiplex PCR; TCRdb's copy keeps in-frame clones and lacks some. The sample holds more than 200,000 clones, about 89% seen once. Sequenced input: PBMCs or T cells enriched from blood (not recorded which). The source is a woman in her 30s who had recovered from COVID-19. CDR3s include the opening cysteine and the closing phenylalanine or tryptophan. The D gene is left open where the match is weak. Size values are once, few and many counts, or a class for expanded clones, and some rows have none.

- | TRBJ2-4 | TRBV9 | TRBD2 | TGTGCCAGCAGCTCAGACGGGCAGACTAGCGCAGAAAACATTCAGTACTTC | CASSSDGQTSAENIQYF
- | TRBJ1-2 | TRBV7-8 | - | TGTGCCAGCAGCTTACGGGGGGGCGCGGGCTATGGCTACACCTTC | CASSLRGGAGYGYTF
- | TRBJ2-1 | TRBV5-1 | TRBD2 | TGCGCCAGCAGCCGGGGGGTTAATGAGCAGTTCTTC | CASSRGVNEQFF
- | TRBJ2-3 | TRBV2 | TRBD1 | TGTGCCAGCAGTGAAGGCCCCCTGACAGGGGCCAGTAACTTT | CASSEGPLTGASNF
- | TRBJ1-5 | TRBV11-3 | TRBD1 | TGTGCCAGCAGCGTTGGACAGGGACGGCAGCCCCAGCATTTT | CASSVGQGRQPQHF
- | TRBJ1-1 | TRBV5-4 | TRBD1 | TGTGCCAGCAGCTCCTGGGACAGAAACACTGAAGCTTTCTTT | CASSSWDRNTEAFF
- | TRBJ1-2 | TRBV2 | - | TGTGCCAGCATGATCTGGGAGGGAATCGACTATGGCTACACCTTC | CASMIWEGIDYGYTF
- | TRBJ1-2 | TRBV7-9 | TRBD1 | TGTGCCAGCAGCTTCAACAGGGGAGACTATGGCTACACCTTC | CASSFNRGDYGYTF
- | TRBJ1-2 | TRBV30 | - | TGTGGGTTCGAGTACCTTAAGATTACCTTCGTCTATGGCTACACCTTC | CGFEYLKITFVYGYTF
- | TRBJ2-2 | TRBV9 | TRBD1 | TGTGCCAGCAGCCCAGGGGGCGCAGGGACCGGGGAGCTGTTTTTT | CASSPGGAGTGELFF
- | TRBJ2-7 | TRBV3-1/TRBV3-2 | - | TGTGCCAGCAGCCAAGATCTGGGGGCTCCCTACGAGCAGTACTTC | CASSQDLGAPYEQYF
- | TRBJ1-2 | TRBV6-5 | - | TGTGCCAGCAGTTACAGTGTGTGGCAAAACTATGGCTACACCTTC | CASSYSVWQNYGYTF
- | TRBJ1-5 | TRBV18 | TRBD1 | TGTGCCAGCTCCCGGGACAGGAATCAGCCCCAGCATTTT | CASSRDRNQPQHF
- | TRBJ2-7 | TRBV29-1 | - | TGCAGCGTTGAAGCGGGTTCCTACGAGCAGTACTTC | CSVEAGSYEQYF
- | TRBJ1-1 | TRBV15 | - | TGTGCCACCAGCAGACCCTTTGAGGCTGCTTTCTTT | CATSRPFEAAFF
once | TRBJ1-1 | TRBV6-5 | TRBD1 | TGTGCCAGCAGTTGGGGGACAGCCTTGAACACTGAAGCTTTCTTT | CASSWGTALNTEAFF
once | TRBJ2-3 | TRBV5-1 | TRBD1 | TGCGCCAGCAGCTCCGGGACAGCGGCAGATACGCAGTATTTT | CASSSGTAADTQYF
- | TRBJ1-2 | TRBV5-1 | TRBD1 | TGCGCCAGCAGTACCGGACAGGGGGCGATCGGCTACACCTTC | CASSTGQGAIGYTF
- | TRBJ2-7 | TRBV9 | - | TGTGCCAGCAGCGTAGGCCCAGACATGGTCTACGAGCAGTACTTC | CASSVGPDMVYEQYF
- | TRBJ2-1 | TRBV9 | - | TGTGCCAGCAGCGTAGGCCACGGAGGGGGCTTCAATGAGCAGTTCTTC | CASSVGHGGGFNEQFF
few | TRBJ2-7 | TRBV16 | TRBD1 | TGTGCCAGCAGCCCCTCGCGGACAGGGTCCTACGAGCAGTACTTC | CASSPSRTGSYEQYF
- | TRBJ1-6 | TRBV7-3 | TRBD1 | TGTGCCAGCAGCATCGACAGGGGTCACTCACCCCTCCACTTT | CASSIDRGHSPLHF
- | TRBJ1-4 | TRBV23-1 | TRBD1 | TGCGCCAGCAGTCCGTCGACAGGGGATGGGGAAAAACTGTTTTTT | CASSPSTGDGEKLFF
- | TRBJ2-2 | TRBV6-5 | - | TGTGCCAGCACCGAGGGAGAGTACGGCGGGGAGCTGTTTTTT | CASTEGEYGGELFF
- | TRBJ2-7 | TRBV7-9 | - | TGTGCCAGCAGCTCCCGGGGAAATACCTACGAGCAGTACTTC | CASSSRGNTYEQYF
- | TRBJ2-3 | TRBV5-1 | TRBD2 | TGCGCCAGCAGCTTGTTAGCGGGAGGGCGGGCAGATACGCAGTATTTT | CASSLLAGGRADTQYF
- | TRBJ2-5 | TRBV28 | - | TGTGCCAGCGTCGCAGGGGGGTTGGGGGAGACCCAGTACTTC | CASVAGGLGETQYF
once | TRBJ1-5 | TRBV12-3/TRBV12-4 | - | TGTGCCAGCCAACAGGGTATCGGGCAGCCCCAGCATTTT | CASQQGIGQPQHF
- | TRBJ2-5 | TRBV7-9 | TRBD1 | TGTGCCAGCAGCTCGACAGGGGGCCTCGAGACCCAGTACTTC | CASSSTGGLETQYF
- | TRBJ1-5 | TRBV30 | - | TGTGCCTGGAGCCCCATCGACAGCCTCAATCAGCCCCAGCATTTT | CAWSPIDSLNQPQHF
- | TRBJ2-1 | TRBV4-3 | - | TGCGCCAGCAGCCAAGATCGAGTAAACAATGAGCAGTTCTTC | CASSQDRVNNEQFF
- | TRBJ2-7 | TRBV4-1 | - | TGCGCCAGCAGTCCAGGGCCGGGGGTGAGCTCCTACGAGCAGTACTTC | CASSPGPGVSSYEQYF
- | TRBJ1-2 | TRBV7-6 | TRBD1 | TGTGCCAGCAGCAGACCCGGGACAGGGGTAGCCTACACCTTC | CASSRPGTGVAYTF
- | TRBJ1-5 | TRBV28 | - | TGTGCCAGCAGCCGGACGGGACACCGGGCCGGTGTGGGGCCCCAGCATTTT | CASSRTGHRAGVGPQHF
- | TRBJ1-1 | TRBV20-1 | - | TGCAGTGCTAGTGCAGACACTGAAGCTTTCTTT | CSASADTEAFF
- | TRBJ2-1 | TRBV11-2 | - | TGTGCCAGCAGCTTAGATACCGGGAGACCTTCCTACAATGAGCAGTTCTTC | CASSLDTGRPSYNEQFF
- | TRBJ1-2 | TRBV4-3 | TRBD1 | TGCGCCAGCAGCCCGTGGACAGGTCTATCAGTTGGCTACACCTTC | CASSPWTGLSVGYTF
- | TRBJ1-1 | TRBV7-9 | - | TGTGCCAGCAGCGAAGACAGGTTAGAAGCTTTCTTT | CASSEDRLEAFF
- | TRBJ1-2 | TRBV28 | TRBD1 | TGTGCCAGCAGCCCACTGGACAGGGCATATGGCTACACCTTC | CASSPLDRAYGYTF
few | TRBJ2-2 | TRBV7-2 | TRBD2 | TGTGCCAGCAGCCCACTAGCGGGAAACACCGGGGAGCTGTTTTTT | CASSPLAGNTGELFF
- | TRBJ1-1 | TRBV28 | TRBD1 | TGTGCCAGCAGTTCCCCCTCCCGGGACAGGGGGACTGAAGCTTTCTTT | CASSSPSRDRGTEAFF
- | TRBJ1-2 | TRBV7-2 | - | TGTGCCAGCAGCACCGGGTCGGACTATGGCTACACCTTC | CASSTGSDYGYTF
- | TRBJ1-4 | TRBV28 | TRBD1 | TGTGCCAGCAGTTTCGGGACAGGGGGTGACGAAAAACTGTTTTTT | CASSFGTGGDEKLFF
- | TRBJ1-2 | TRBV24-1 | - | TGTGCCACCAGTGATCCGAACAGCGGGAGCTATGGCTACACCTTC | CATSDPNSGSYGYTF
- | TRBJ2-1 | TRBV7-9 | - | TGTGCCAGCAGCTTAGGAGGGGGGGGCAATGAGCAGTTCTTC | CASSLGGGGNEQFF
- | TRBJ1-2 | TRBV19 | - | TGTGCCAGTAGTGGTCCAGGGCCTTATGGCTACACCTTC | CASSGPGPYGYTF
- | TRBJ1-4 | TRBV11-2 | TRBD1 | TGTGCCAGCAGCTTAACAGGGGCCCTTAATGAAAAACTGTTTTTT | CASSLTGALNEKLFF
- | TRBJ1-2 | TRBV30 | - | TGTGCCTGGAGGGGGGCGCCTGGTTATGGCTACACCTTC | CAWRGAPGYGYTF
- | TRBJ2-1 | TRBV19 | TRBD2 | TGTGCCAGTAGGACGACTAGCGGGAGTGCCGATGAGCAGTTCTTC | CASRTTSGSADEQFF
- | TRBJ2-5 | TRBV11-3 | TRBD2 | TGTGCCAGCAGCCCCGGGGGGGGCCAAGAGACCCAGTACTTC | CASSPGGGQETQYF
- | TRBJ1-1 | TRBV7-8 | - | TGTGCCAGCAGCTTAAAGGCGGTTCTCAGTGAAGCTTTCTTT | CASSLKAVLSEAFF
- | TRBJ2-7 | TRBV4-3 | TRBD2 | TGCGCCAGCAGCCCTAACCTAGCGGGAGGAACCTACGAGCAGTACTTC | CASSPNLAGGTYEQYF
few | TRBJ1-1 | TRBV5-1 | - | TGCGCCAGCAGCGGCAACCCGGGGAACACTGAAGCTTTCTTT | CASSGNPGNTEAFF
once | TRBJ1-1 | TRBV7-2 | TRBD1 | TGTGCCAGCAGTCTCACAGGGGGAGACACTGAAGCTTTCTTT | CASSLTGGDTEAFF